The present T cell receptor (beta chain) was sequenced within a study of identical twins. Study-level findings and limits: Zero-insertion findings could be partly confounded by invariant cells (MAIT and iNKT cells).

At least ten counts were recorded for this clonotype. The antigen is unknown. A single record per CDR3 protein comes from TCRdb applying MiXCR to the 5' RACE reads. The sample contains fewer than 900,000 distinct CDR3 sequences, approximately 22% of which appear only once. These data also formed part of another study, on T cells expressing NK-cell markers. That work states: Obtained from sorted CD3+CD56+NKG2C+, CD3+CD56+NKG2C- and CD3+CD56-NKG2C+ T cells were the TCR beta repertoires. A few of the donors also had these clonotypes leading their CD3+CD56-NKG2C+ fraction.

This TCR derives from a woman in her late teens or twenties in good health. Sequenced input: PBMCs.

The CDR3 sequence: CATPCRGPYEQYF. The CDR3 DNA reads TGTGCCACCCCGTGTAGAGGGCCCTACGAGCAGTACTTC. This chain joins TRBV5-7 and TRBJ2-7, with TRBD2 as a possible D gene (5 bases). TRBV5-7 is an open reading frame, and its role is uncertain. The CDR3 contains 13 residues. V was clipped by 9 bases and J by 2 bases, with 15 bases between them.